The 18 T cell receptor beta chains in this list originate from one sample, sequenced in a study of T cell responses to AZD1222 COVID-19 vaccine. Produced via immunoSEQ multiplex PCR; TCRdb's table is partial and in-frame only. The sample records about 160,000 clones, 85% to 95% being singletons. Sample: peripheral blood, taken on day 0 of AZD1222 vaccination. These receptors came from an adult in good health.

The J gene is TRBJ1-3, the V gene TRBV7-9, with TRBD1 as a possible D gene (5 bases). Germline V lookup: CDR1 SEHNR, CDR2 FQNEAQ (reference sequence). Between the trimmed V and J ends, which lost 6 bases and 1 base, there was a span of 16 bases. The CDR3 consists of 16 residues. This chain's CDR3 is CASRSRFGGSGNTIYF. The CDR3 nucleotides are TGTGCCAGCAGATCGCGCTTCGGGGGATCTGGAAACACCATATATTTT. The variable domain in full, completed from reference TRBV7-9 and TRBJ1-3, reads DTGVSQNPRHKITKRGQNVTFRCDPISEHNRLYWYRQTLGQGPEFLTYFQNEAQLEKSRLLSDRFSAERPKGSFSTLEIQRTEQGDSAMYLCASRSRFGGSGNTIYFGEGSWLTVV.

The chain has TRBV11-3 and TRBJ1-1; possible D gene TRBD1, 5 bases. The V gene's germline CDR1 is SGHNT and CDR2 YENEEA. V was cut by 2 bases and J by 3 bases, with 13 bases left in between. The CDR3 length is 15 residues. CDR3 residues: CASSLFQRGDTEAFF. For the CDR3, the DNA is TGTGCCAGCAGCTTATTCCAACGGGGGGACACTGAAGCTTTCTTT.

This clone was recorded only once. The rearrangement uses TRBV5-4 and TRBJ2-1; D not certain. This CDR3 has 16 amino acids. Germline V CDR1 and CDR2: SGHNT, YYREEE (reference sequence). Trimming cost V 5 bases and J 2 bases, with 17 bases left between them. The CDR3 bases are TGTGCCAGCAGGGGAATCGGTTGGGAACCCTACAATGAGCAGTTCTTC. This translates into CASRGIGWEPYNEQFF. Looking up the rest from reference TRBV5-4 and TRBJ2-1 gives the full variable domain: ETGVTQSPTHLIKTRGQQVTLRCSSQSGHNTVSWYQQALGQGPQFIFQYYREEENGRGNFPPRFSGLQFPNYSSELNVNALELDDSALYLCASRGIGWEPYNEQFFGPGTRLTVL.

The V and J genes are TRBV28 and TRBJ2-1; the match to TRBD2 covers 10 bases. V was clipped by 4 bases and J by 3 bases; unmatched bases: 6. Germline CDR1 is MDHEN and CDR2 is SYDVKM. The CDR3 length is 16 residues. Here the CDR3 DNA reads TGTGCCAGCAGTTCCCCAAGGACTAGCGGCTACAATGAGCAGTTCTTC. It yields the protein CASSSPRTSGYNEQFF. Looking up the rest from reference TRBV28 and TRBJ2-1 gives the full variable domain: DVKVTQSSRYLVKRTGEKVFLECVQDMDHENMFWYRQDPGLGLRLIYFSYDVKMKEKGDIPEGYSVSREKKERFSLILESASTNQTSMYLCASSSPRTSGYNEQFFGPGTRLTVL.

This chain joins TRBV6-5 and TRBJ2-1; D ambiguous. The germline V and J ends were trimmed by 2 bases and 7 bases, with 15 bases remaining between them. Germline V gene lookup returns CDR1 MNHEY and CDR2 SVGAGI. The CDR3 is 15 amino acids. CDR3 DNA sequence: TGTGCCAGCAGTTACAGGCTAGGGCCTCCTAATGAGCAGTTCTTC. The encoded protein is CASSYRLGPPNEQFF.

This rearrangement joins TRBV7-9 to TRBJ2-7; D gene uncertain. Germline lookup yields CDR1 SEHNR and CDR2 FQNEAQ (reference sequence). The CDR3 loop spans 13 amino acids. V was clipped by 0 bases and J by 4 bases, with 7 bases between them. The CDR3 nucleotides read TGTGCCAGCAGCTTAGCTGTTGGATACGAGCAGTACTTC. Encoded protein: CASSLAVGYEQYF. The entire variable domain, with the rest obtained from reference TRBV7-9 and TRBJ2-7, is as follows: DTGVSQNPRHKITKRGQNVTFRCDPISEHNRLYWYRQTLGQGPEFLTYFQNEAQLEKSRLLSDRFSAERPKGSFSTLEIQRTEQGDSAMYLCASSLAVGYEQYFGPGTRLTVT.

This clone was seen more than once but under ten times. CDR3 in amino acids: CAWSEAGGYFGYTF. Written as DNA, the CDR3 is TGTGCCTGGAGTGAGGCAGGGGGCTACTTTGGCTACACCTTC. The chain recombines TRBV30 with TRBJ1-2, with TRBD1 identical over 8 bases. With V trimmed by 1 base and J by 7 bases, 8 bases remained unmatched. CDR1 and CDR2 (germline): GTSNPN, SVGIG (reference sequence). The length of the CDR3 is 14 residues.

The chain has TRBV12-3 or TRBV12-4 and TRBJ1-1; D is ambiguous. The length of the CDR3 is 12 residues. V lost 2 bases and J lost 8, with 9 bases in between. For the CDR3, the DNA is TGTGCCAGCAGTTTACGCCAGGACGAAGCTTTCTTT. It yields the protein CASSLRQDEAFF.

This chain uses TRBV10-2 with TRBJ1-1; TRBD1 aligns across 7 bases. CDR3 length equals 13 residues. Unmatched junction bases numbered 3, after V lost 4 bases and J lost 4 bases. Per germline, CDR1 WSHSY and CDR2 SAAADI. The CDR3 protein is CASSGDRLTEAFF. CDR3 sequence (DNA): TGCGCCAGCAGTGGGGACAGACTCACTGAAGCTTTCTTT.

The chain links TRBV6-5 to TRBJ1-5, with 8 bases fitting TRBD1. This CDR3 has 15 residues. Per the germline V gene, CDR1 is MNHEY and CDR2 is SVGAGI. Trimming cost V 6 bases and J 5 bases; bases outside gene matches: 9. The CDR3 region has the DNA TGTGCCAGCAGACCACCAGGGGGCGCGGATCAGCCCCAGCATTTT. Encoded protein: CASRPPGGADQPQHF.

V usage is TRBV5-4 and J usage is TRBJ2-7; 11 nucleotides line up with TRBD2. The J segment lost 2 bases and the V segment lost 4 bases, leaving 5 bases of the junction unmatched. Germline V gene data show CDR1 as SGHNT and CDR2 as YYREEE (reference sequence). This CDR3 contains 15 residues. The CDR3 is CASSTSGSNAYEQYF. CDR3 nucleotides: TGTGCCAGCAGCACTAGCGGGAGTAACGCCTACGAGCAGTACTTC. The complete variable domain, with remaining parts taken from reference TRBV5-4 and TRBJ2-7, reads ETGVTQSPTHLIKTRGQQVTLRCSSQSGHNTVSWYQQALGQGPQFIFQYYREEENGRGNFPPRFSGLQFPNYSSELNVNALELDDSALYLCASSTSGSNAYEQYFGPGTRLTVT.

The chain combines TRBV27 with TRBJ1-5, with no clear D. The germline gives CDR1 MNHEY, CDR2 SMNVEV (reference sequence). Trimming stripped 2 bases from V and 4 bases from J, with 6 bases between. The CDR3 spans 13 residues. The CDR3 region has the DNA TGTGCCAGCAGTTTAGTTGGGAATCAGCCCCAGCATTTT. Translating it yields CASSLVGNQPQHF.

This chain links TRBV10-3 with TRBJ2-3; 9 bases match TRBD2. V shed 11 bases, J shed 2 bases, and the junction held 11 bases outside the gene matches. The CDR3 length is 15 residues. Per the germline V gene, CDR1 is ENHRY and CDR2 is SYGVKD. The CDR3 loop is CAAGGGPNLTDTQYF. As DNA, the CDR3 is TGTGCCGCGGGGGGGGGTCCCAACCTCACAGATACGCAGTATTTT.

V gene TRBV6-5 combines with J gene TRBJ2-3; unclear D gene. The CDR3 is 12 amino acids. In germline, CDR1 is MNHEY, CDR2 SVGAGI. CDR3 amino acids: CATKGTTDTQYF. DNA for the CDR3: TGTGCGACGAAGGGCACCACAGATACGCAGTATTTT.

The chain carries TRBV19 and TRBJ1-4; a possible D gene is TRBD1 (5 bases). This CDR3 is 16 amino acids long. V lost 2 bases and J lost 8, with 18 bases in between. Germline V gene data show CDR1 as LNHDA and CDR2 as SQIVND (reference sequence). The CDR3 nucleotides are TGTGCCAGTAGTATATTGGGGGGTAGGGGAGAGGAAAAACTGTTTTTT. Its translation is CASSILGGRGEEKLFF.

The rearrangement links TRBV3-1 (or the pseudogene TRBV3-2) to TRBJ2-5; 8 bases line up with TRBD2. The CDR3 runs 16 residues. V lost 4 bases, J lost 1 base, and 8 bases stayed unmatched. CDR1 and CDR2 (germline): LGHDT, YNNKEL (reference sequence). In DNA, the CDR3 is TGTGCCAGCAGCCCTAGTAGCGGGGTGAGCCAAGAGACCCAGTACTTC. This encodes CASSPSSGVSQETQYF.

The chain combines TRBV4-3 with TRBJ1-6; possible D gene TRBD1, 5 bases. Germline V CDR1 and CDR2: LGHNA, YSLEER. The length of the CDR3 is 15 residues. V shed 0 bases and J shed 10 bases, with 13 bases lying between them. CDR3 sequence reads: CASSQEFGRDSPLHF. The CDR3 bases are TGCGCCAGCAGCCAAGAGTTCGGCAGGGACTCACCCCTCCACTTT.

This rearrangement joins TRBV27 to TRBJ2-2; D remains ambiguous. CDR3 length: 13 residues. Germline CDR1 MNHEY, CDR2 SMNVEV (reference sequence). The ends were cut back, 5 bases at V and 0 bases at J, with 4 bases in the middle. CDR3 sequence: CASSATNTGELFF. CDR3 DNA: TGTGCCAGCAGTGCAACGAACACCGGGGAGCTGTTTTTT.